The rows below give T cell receptor beta chains drawn from one sample of a study of cytomegalovirus exposure and HLA in healthy donors. Profiled with immunoSEQ multiplex PCR; TCRdb holds only in-frame clones, not every one. The repertoire has about 160,000 clones, around 90% of them found once; the top ten carry 0.65% to 0.9%. Material: PBMCs. These receptors were obtained from a woman aged 30 to 39 in good health and CMV-seronegative. Both conserved end residues are part of each CDR3. Each record gives: D gene, clone size, J gene, V gene, CDR3 DNA, CDR3 protein. The D gene is left open where the match is weak. Expanded clones are given a class, and other clones once, few, many or no size at all.

TRBD2	once	TRBJ2-1	TRBV9	TGTGCCAGCAGCGTAGTAGCTAGCGGGTACAATGAGCAGTTCTTC	CASSVVASGYNEQFF
TRBD2	-	TRBJ2-7	TRBV28	TGTGCCAGCAGTTTATCTGGAGCGGGAGCCAGCTACGAGCAGTACTTC	CASSLSGAGASYEQYF
-	-	TRBJ2-6	TRBV7-9	TGTGCCAGCAGCTCCAGGAAACTCAACGTCCTGACTTTC	CASSSRKLNVLTF
TRBD1	-	TRBJ2-7	TRBV6-6	TGTGCCAGCAGCGACCGGGACAGCTCCTACGAGCAGTACTTC	CASSDRDSSYEQYF
-	-	TRBJ2-7	TRBV6-1	TGTGCCAGCAGTAAGGGGGAATCCTACGAGCAGTACTTC	CASSKGESYEQYF
-	-	TRBJ1-1	TRBV6-5	TGTGCCAGCAGTTACGGCGGGCTCGGAGCTTTCTTT	CASSYGGLGAFF
-	-	TRBJ1-3	TRBV27	TGTGCCAGCAGGAAATTTGGGCCCCAATCTGGAAACACCATATATTTT	CASRKFGPQSGNTIYF
-	-	TRBJ1-3	TRBV5-1	TGCGCCAGCAGCTTGGCCGGTGCGATCTCTGGAGACACCATATATTTT	CASSLAGAISGDTIYF
-	-	TRBJ1-2	TRBV6-5	TGTGCCAGCAGTTACTCATCCGGGGGTGGCTACACCTTC	CASSYSSGGGYTF
TRBD1	-	TRBJ2-5	TRBV28	TGTGCCAGCAGGAATACCGGGACAGCACAAGAGACCCAGTACTTC	CASRNTGTAQETQYF
TRBD1	-	TRBJ2-1	TRBV7-9	TGTGCCAGCAGCCCTAAGACAGGGAACAATGAGCAGTTCTTC	CASSPKTGNNEQFF
-	-	TRBJ2-5	TRBV7-9	TGTGCCAGCAGCTTCAGGGGCGGGGAGACCCAGTACTTC	CASSFRGGETQYF
TRBD1	-	TRBJ1-1	TRBV7-9	TGTGCCAGCAGCACGATTCAGGGGGCCGCTGAAGCTTTCTTT	CASSTIQGAAEAFF
-	-	TRBJ2-3	TRBV10-3	TGTGCCATTCGTGGTCAGGGATTGGGCACAGATACGCAGTATTTT	CAIRGQGLGTDTQYF
TRBD2	once	TRBJ2-7	TRBV19	TGTGCCAGTAGACTAGCGGGCAACTCCTACGAGCAGTACTTC	CASRLAGNSYEQYF
-	-	TRBJ2-5	TRBV5-6	TGTGCCAGCAGCTTGGTTGGGAGGTCGGAACAAGAGACCCAGTACTTC	CASSLVGRSEQETQYF
-	-	TRBJ2-7	TRBV5-1	TGCGCCAGCAGACGTGCGCAGGTGTTCACCTACGAGCAGTACTTC	CASRRAQVFTYEQYF
TRBD1	-	TRBJ1-5	TRBV28	TGTGCCAGCGCAGGGGGAAATCAGCCCCAGCATTTT	CASAGGNQPQHF
-	-	TRBJ1-1	TRBV19	TGTGCCAGTAGTATCGGCGGGCCTGAAGCTTTCTTT	CASSIGGPEAFF
-	-	TRBJ2-1	TRBV6-5	TGTGCCAGCAGTTACTCGAGGGTGACTAGTGTGAATGAGCAGTTCTTC	CASSYSRVTSVNEQFF
-	-	TRBJ2-7	TRBV2	TGTGCCAGCAGCCCGCAGGGTCCCGAGCAGTACTTC	CASSPQGPEQYF
TRBD1	-	TRBJ1-2	TRBV6-5	TGTGCCAGCAGTTACGACAGGGATGGAGGCTACACCTTC	CASSYDRDGGYTF
TRBD2	-	TRBJ2-7	TRBV10-3	TGTGCCGTCGCCGGGACTAGCGGGAGTTCAGCGACCTACGAGCAGTACTTC	CAVAGTSGSSATYEQYF
TRBD2	-	TRBJ2-1	TRBV19	TGTGCCAGTAGTATAGTGCCTAGCGGGAGATACAATGAGCAGTTCTTC	CASSIVPSGRYNEQFF
-	-	TRBJ1-1	TRBV18	TGTGCCAGCTCACCGGGGGCGGGGAACACTGAAGCTTTCTTT	CASSPGAGNTEAFF
-	-	TRBJ1-1	TRBV7-2	TGTGCCAGCAGCTTACGACTGGGTGAAGCTTTCTTT	CASSLRLGEAFF
TRBD1	-	TRBJ2-1	TRBV27	TGTGCCAGCAGTTTATCGGTCGGACAGGGGAGAAACAATGAGCAGTTCTTC	CASSLSVGQGRNNEQFF
-	-	TRBJ1-5	TRBV19	TGTGCCAGTAGTATAGGCAGTGAGGACTCCGAGGGTGGCAATCAGCCCCAGCATTTT	CASSIGSEDSEGGNQPQHF
TRBD1	-	TRBJ2-3	TRBV27	TGTGCCAGCAGCGCTGGGACAGCCTCACCAGATACGCAGTATTTT	CASSAGTASPDTQYF
-	-	TRBJ1-1	TRBV9	TGTGCCAGCAGCGTAGGAGGAGGGGCTGCTGAAGCTTTCTTT	CASSVGGGAAEAFF
-	-	TRBJ2-5	TRBV21-1	TGTGCCAGCAGCAAAGTTGCAAGCGGGGAAGAGACCCAGTACTTC	CASSKVASGEETQYF
TRBD1	-	TRBJ1-5	TRBV6-6	TGTGCCAGCACTAGGGGGCGGAATCAGCCCCAGCATTTT	CASTRGRNQPQHF
TRBD2	-	TRBJ2-7	TRBV7-3	TGTGCCAGCAGCTTAGGAGCGGGAGTCTACGAGCAGTACTTC	CASSLGAGVYEQYF
TRBD2	-	TRBJ2-1	TRBV10-2	TGCGCCAGCACGGGTTACGGGAGGACAAATGAGCAGTTCTTC	CASTGYGRTNEQFF
-	-	TRBJ2-3	TRBV5-1	TGCGCCAGCAGCAATGGCCCTAGCACAGATACGCAGTATTTT	CASSNGPSTDTQYF
-	once	TRBJ2-3	TRBV28	TGTGCCAGCACCACATTCGGGGGGCAGTATTTT	CASTTFGGQYF
-	-	TRBJ2-1	TRBV7-7	TGTGCCAGCAGCCATGGGAGGGGACAGGGGACTAGCGGAGACGGCAATGAGCAGTTCTTC	CASSHGRGQGTSGDGNEQFF
TRBD2	-	TRBJ2-3	TRBV4-3	TGCGCCAGCAGCCAAGAGCCTAGCGGGGGGACTAGCACAGATACGCAGTATTTT	CASSQEPSGGTSTDTQYF
TRBD1	-	TRBJ2-5	TRBV5-1	TGCGCCAGCAGCTTGGTTGTCGGACAGGAGCAGTACTTC	CASSLVVGQEQYF
TRBD2	-	TRBJ2-2	TRBV19	TGTGCCAGTAAAAGGGTCATACTAGCGGGAGGCGCCGGGGAGCTGTTTTTT	CASKRVILAGGAGELFF
TRBD2	-	TRBJ2-7	TRBV27	TGTGCCAGCAGGGGACTAGCGGAATACGAGCAGTACTTC	CASRGLAEYEQYF
-	-	TRBJ2-1	TRBV14	TGTGCCAGCAGCCAAATTGGCGGTAGCGCCGGTGAGCAGTTCTTC	CASSQIGGSAGEQFF
TRBD2	-	TRBJ2-7	TRBV7-8	TGTGCCAGCAGCTTAGAGAGCCCAATCGACAGTAGCGGGCTCTACGAGCAGTACTTC	CASSLESPIDSSGLYEQYF
TRBD2	once	TRBJ2-1	TRBV13	TGTGCCAGCAGCGCCCGTAGCGGGGGGAGGTGGAATGAGCAGTTCTTC	CASSARSGGRWNEQFF
TRBD1	-	TRBJ2-5	TRBV5-1	TGCGCCAGCAGCTTGGACAGGGGAGAGACCCAGTACTTC	CASSLDRGETQYF
TRBD1	-	TRBJ1-4	TRBV7-2	TGTGCCAGCAGCACAGGGGGCAGTTACGGTGAAAAACTGTTTTTT	CASSTGGSYGEKLFF
TRBD1	-	TRBJ1-1	TRBV11-2	TGTGCCAGCAGCTTGTTGCAGGGACAGGGGGTAGGATCAGCTTTCTTT	CASSLLQGQGVGSAFF
-	-	TRBJ2-4	TRBV2	TGTGCCAGCTGGTTAGAGAACATTCAGTACTTC	CASWLENIQYF
TRBD1	-	TRBJ2-5	TRBV9	TGTGCCAGCAGCGTTATGGGACAGGGTTTGGAGACCCAGTACTTC	CASSVMGQGLETQYF
-	-	TRBJ1-4	TRBV13	TGTGCCAGCAGCTTAGGACAGGGAACTAATGAAAAACTGTTTTTT	CASSLGQGTNEKLFF
TRBD1	-	TRBJ2-2	TRBV18	TGTGCCAGCTCACGTAAGACAGGGGACACCGGGGAGCTGTTTTTT	CASSRKTGDTGELFF
TRBD1	few	TRBJ2-1	TRBV5-1	TGCGCCAGCAGCCTAGGGACAGTCTCCTACAATGAGCAGTTCTTC	CASSLGTVSYNEQFF
TRBD1	-	TRBJ2-1	TRBV9	TGTGCCAGCAGCGCGGGACAGGGAGTCTACAATGAGCAGTTCTTC	CASSAGQGVYNEQFF
-	few	TRBJ1-1	TRBV5-6	TGTGCCAGCAGCTCGCGGCCAGGGTTCGCTGAAGCTTTCTTT	CASSSRPGFAEAFF
TRBD1	-	TRBJ1-2	TRBV19	TGTGCCAGTAGTACTCCGGACAGGAGAGGGAACTATGGCTACACCTTC	CASSTPDRRGNYGYTF